This T cell receptor beta chain was identified during a study of blood T cell repertoires in COVID-19 (TCRdb year 2020). Concerning the study at large: Collaborator samples came from the United States, Italy and Spain and covered acute and convalescent phases of COVID-19. The material from the prospective study consisted of cDNA or gDNA derived from T cells, B-cell-depleted T cells, or PBMCs. The dataset comprised deeply sampled blood TCRbeta repertoires from subjects exposed to, actively infected with, or recovered from COVID-19. The repertoires were released in a freely available public database intended as a resource for research on the immune response to SARS-CoV-2. The samples were drawn from two sources: the first 160 participants of the ongoing ImmuneRACE study, and 950 to 1,500 subjects contributed by 6 global collaborators. Nearly every sample came with metadata listing a de-identified subject ID, COVID-19 status, age in years and sex. Where HLA class I and class II types were available, the types were taken from metadata supplied by the sample provider, not from assay-based typing.

TCRbeta CDR3 regions were amplified from genomic DNA by means of the immunoSEQ Assay, a bias-controlled multiplex PCR. The paper's data handling went like this. Nucleated cell counts per sample were estimated from amplification of reference gene primers within the assay. To quantify the absolute abundance of each unique TCRbeta CDR3 rearrangement, sequence reads were collapsed and filtered. For each sample, productive Simpson clonality was calculated as the square root of Simpson's diversity index over productive rearrangements. Held by TCRdb, this immuneACCESS table contains in-frame sequences only and omits some clones. Under half of the omission traces to an unresolved V gene where checked; the cause of the rest is unknown. V, J and clone size derive from that table, while D and trimming were established from the DNA sequence. The sample contains roughly 400,000 clones, roughly 90% of them found a single time. Jointly, the top ten make up 2% to 2.5% of the sample.

The trim is 3 bases for V and 3 bases for J, with a gap of 5 bases between the germline ends. Measured from the cysteine to the phenylalanine, the CDR3 is 13 residues long. Just the 39-base CDR3 DNA is kept, in frame starting at base 1. CDR1 SNHLY and CDR2 FYNNEI are derived from the germline V gene. Participants in the prospective study were aged about 18 to 95 years, lived in under 30 United States geographic areas, and enrolled through a virtual design. To assign participants to cohorts, the prospective study relied on clinical history that participants themselves reported in a screening survey and a study questionnaire. Mobile phlebotomists in the prospective study collected whole blood, serum and a nasopharyngeal or oropharyngeal swab from every participant. Prospective study participants could optionally give additional blood draws and questionnaires over an approximately 2-month period. Prospective study blood samples were shipped either frozen or at room temperature before DNA extraction.

Comment on this clone: Its recognized antigen is unknown. No base quality values were provided; no much bigger clone lies one nucleotide off.

Study-wide conclusions, independent of this receptor: How much clinical and demographic metadata was included differed by source and by participant, and the metadata was provided uncurated.

This receptor was identified in a woman aged 40 to 50 with acute COVID-19. The chain is assembled from TRBV2 and TRBJ2-2; the D gene is unclear. Sequencing was performed on PBMCs or T cells enriched from blood (not recorded which). This receptor carries the CDR3 CASSDKYTGELFF. The sequenced DNA: TGTGCCAGCAGTGATAAATACACCGGGGAGCTGTTTTTT.